This TCR beta chain emerged from a study of CD8 T cells in Susac syndrome. Trimming pared 8 bases from V and 1 base from J, leaving 9 bases between. CDR1 and CDR2 (germline): MNHEY, SVGAGI. This CDR3 has 13 amino acids. About 0.5 to 1 ug RNA was reverse transcribed with random hexamers. An immunoSEQ multiplex PCR generated amplified TCR beta CDR3 products spanning 54 Vbeta and 13 Jbeta. One entry per CDR3 protein, called by TCRdb with MiXCR from the immunoSEQ multiplex PCR reads. The table lists 100,000 to 150,000 distinct CDR3 sequences, around 75% of them singletons. This sequence was found in a human donor with multiple sclerosis. Sequenced: CD8+ T cells from PBMCs. This chain connects TRBV6-5 to TRBJ2-1; D ambiguous. CDR3 sequence (DNA): TGTGCCAGCGGGGATACGTCCTACAATGAGCAGTTCTTC. It translates to CASGDTSYNEQFF.